This TCR beta chain was profiled in a study of shared clonotypes between healthy human individuals (TCRdb year 2020). In terms of the full investigation: The cohort included a few men and a couple of women between 18 and 49 years of age. Per donor, three plates each were used for CD4 naive and CD4 memory, two for CD8 naive, and one for CD8 memory. The study deeply sequenced blood TCR repertoires of five healthy adults to estimate repertoire size and the extent of clonotype sharing between individuals. Libraries were prepared and TCR repertoires were sequenced by different laboratories using diverse techniques, in order to increase sequencing depth and limit assay-specific biases. Per donor, leukapheresis produced somewhere between about 0.85 and 10 billion PBMCs.

As encoded in the germline V gene, CDR1 is SGHRS while CDR2 is YFSETQ. From cysteine to phenylalanine, the CDR3 is 18 amino acids long. The only DNA kept is the CDR3, 54 bases in frame from the first base. At the junction V is shortened by 4 bases and J by 2 bases; bases outside the gene matches: 10. Of note for this clone: Its antigen target is currently unknown. The input lacks base qualities; no much larger clone sits a single base away.

Using the deep immunoSEQ assay, multiplex PCR amplified TCR CDR3 regions from genomic DNA. For each cell subset, the extracted genomic DNA was distributed evenly across all wells of several immunoSEQ 96-well plates, and each plate served as one replicate. For sorted subsets, roughly 0.2 ug genomic DNA, equal to about 30,000 T cell genomes, was loaded into each replicate PCR. Purified libraries were quantified with a Qubit 3.0 fluorometer, sized on a Bioanalyzer 2100, and re-quantified with the KAPA Library Quantification kit. Every immunoSEQ 96-well plate was sequenced on a separate single-read 150-cycle Illumina NextSeq 550 flow cell. As for how the authors treated the data: Because the immunoSEQ output held only junctional sequences and lacked quality scores, the filtering could not match the filtering applied to full-length reads. To assign V/J genes and CDR3, sequences were annotated using PyIR, a Python wrapper for IgBLAST v1.9, with IMGT germline references. Reads were removed for weak V/J assignments (E-value above 1e-6), missing CDR3, stop codons, out-of-frame junctions, or ambiguous translated residues. V3J clonotypes were defined by identical inferred V gene, J gene, and CDR3 amino acid sequence. Percentage overlap between repertoires was computed as shared unique clonotypes divided by the size of the smaller repertoire. Richness of each repertoire was evaluated using RTK rarefaction, the Chao1 estimator, and Recon v2.1 estimates of unobserved clonotypes. Generation probabilities were computed with OLGA for all TCRbeta clonotypes obtained by the gDNA method from a few donors. This is the immuneACCESS table as TCRdb keeps it, with only in-frame sequences that have V and J called. A part of the clones is gone; compared with another copy, unresolved V genes explain less than half, and the rest is unexplained. That table is the source of V, J and clone size, and D and trimming were worked out from the DNA. Counted in this sample were roughly 700,000 clones; around 67% of them appeared once. In total, the top ten clones hold roughly 1.7% of the sample.

What the authors observed across the whole study: Because the study included a small number of donors, the genetic and exposure-history diversity represented was limited. Naive subsets generally had larger estimated clonotype richness than memory subsets. Sampling was restricted to blood, and TCR repertoires in tissue are likely to differ from TCR repertoires in blood. Incomplete sequencing was indicated by rarefaction of sorted-subset datasets, despite the large sequencing depth. Pairwise subsampling indicated that sequencing depth was expected to affect the degree of clonotype sharing among donors. Across four donors, approximately 4.6% of naive CD4, roughly 3.3% of naive CD8, roughly 2.3% of memory CD4, and under 0.45% of memory CD8 clonotypes were shared. Higher generation probabilities were observed for clonotypes shared by all four sorted-subset donors than for non-shared clonotypes.

Donors were healthy HIV-negative adults with no recently reported acute infections or vaccinations. All donors were Caucasian adults living in Nashville, Tennessee, USA. CD4+ T cells were enriched by magnetic negative selection; naive cells were then positively selected on CD45RA, and the negative fraction formed the memory subset. After blood collection by leukapheresis, PBMCs were isolated using Ficoll-Histopaque density gradient centrifugation and then cryopreserved in the vapor phase of liquid nitrogen. Analytical flow cytometry was used to check the purity and quantity of every magnetically sorted T cell population. Genomic DNA was isolated from each sorted fraction and quantified by UV absorbance on a Nanodrop 2000c.

The specimen sequenced was memory CD4+ T cells sorted from blood. The cell subset or site label on this specimen signifies: CD45RA-negative fraction. The V and J genes are TRBV5-1 and TRBJ2-6, and TRBD1 aligns with 9 junction nucleotides. The source of this sequence is a woman in her twenties or thirties in good health. The sequenced DNA is TGCGCCAGCAGCACCCGGGACAGGGTCTCCCCTGGGGCCAACGTCCTGACTTTC. Its translation is CASSTRDRVSPGANVLTF.